This passage covers 29 T cell receptor beta chains from one sample sequenced in a study of blood T cells in healthy people across ages. The authors ran a second PCR of roughly 6 to 11 cycles using a sample-barcoded 5' primer and a J-beta primer mix. MiXCR, applied by TCRdb to the 5' RACE reads, yields one record per CDR3 protein. The repertoire consists of 780,000 or so distinct CDR3 sequences, with 56% occurring once and the leading ten covering roughly 24%. What was sequenced was blood. Receptors originate from a man aged 35-49 years in good health.

This chain links TRBV3-1 with TRBJ2-3; the match to TRBD1 covers 7 bases. The CDR3 consists of 14 residues. Per germline, CDR1 LGHDT and CDR2 YNNKEL (reference sequence). Trimming at V came to 4 bases and at J to 12 bases, leaving 13 bases not matched to a gene. The CDR3 DNA sequence: TGTGCCAGCAGCCTGGGACAGACGAAATATAGTCAGTATTTT. It codes for CASSLGQTKYSQYF.

V usage is TRBV27 and J usage is TRBJ2-1; the match to TRBD2 covers 9 bases. Germline CDR1 is MNHEY and CDR2 is SMNVEV (reference sequence). The ends lost 5 bases at V and 6 bases at J; junction bases unmatched: 11. The CDR3 has 16 amino acids. The CDR3 is CASSLSRRGGSNEQFF. As DNA, the CDR3 is TGTGCCAGCAGTCTCTCCCGGCGGGGGGGCTCCAATGAGCAGTTCTTC.

The gene calls are TRBV20-1 and TRBJ2-5, with 12 bases aligning to TRBD2. The CDR3 is 15 residues long. Looked up from germline, CDR1 is DFQATT and CDR2 is SNEGSKA (reference sequence). Germline trimming cut 6 bases from V and 4 bases from J; bases unmatched to any gene: 9. The CDR3 DNA reads as TGCAGTGCGGAACGACTAGCGGGGGCGGGAGAGACCCAGTACTTC. Its protein is CSAERLAGAGETQYF.

V is TRBV24-1 and J is TRBJ2-3; no clear D. This CDR3 is built from 12 residues. V was clipped by 6 bases and J by 4 bases, with 7 bases between them. CDR1 and CDR2 from the germline V gene are KGHDR and SFDVKD. The CDR3 is CATSRSPDTQYF. CDR3 DNA: TGTGCCACCAGTCGGTCGCCAGATACGCAGTATTTT.

The chain couples TRBV6-2 or TRBV6-3 to TRBJ2-1; D is perhaps TRBD1 or TRBD2 (5 bases each). This CDR3 is 15 amino acids long. The V gene's germline CDR1 is MNHEY and CDR2 SVGEGT. Trimming took off 6 bases at V and 11 bases at J, with 23 bases between the two ends. The CDR3 DNA is TGTGCCAGCAGAGTTAGGGACCGAGGGGTGAGTCAGCAGTTCTTC. This translates into CASRVRDRGVSQQFF.

This sequence joins TRBV15 and TRBJ1-2; D not resolved. Trimming removed 3 bases from V and 3 bases from J, with 11 bases in between. CDR1 and CDR2 (germline): LNHNV, YYDKDF (reference sequence). There are 14 residues in the CDR3. This CDR3 reads CATSSAASDYGYTF. The CDR3 bases are TGTGCCACCAGCAGTGCAGCCAGCGACTATGGCTACACCTTC.

V gene TRBV5-6 combines with J gene TRBJ2-7, with 9 bases lining up with TRBD1. V lost 3 bases to trimming and J lost 6 bases; unmatched junction nucleotides: 4. CDR1 SGHDT and CDR2 YYEEEE come from the germline V gene. The CDR3 has 13 residues. The CDR3 DNA reads as TGTGCCAGCAGCTCTGGGACAGGGAGCGAGCAGTACTTC. It is translated as CASSSGTGSEQYF.

The chain couples TRBV14 to TRBJ1-1; weak D call: TRBD1 (6 bases). This CDR3 is built from 15 residues. Germline V gene sequence: CDR1 SGHDN, CDR2 FVKESK. V lost 4 bases to trimming and J lost 4 bases, with 16 bases between them. CDR3 residues: CASSLTGGMGTEAFF. As DNA, the CDR3 is TGTGCCAGCAGCCTGACAGGAGGTATGGGCACTGAAGCTTTCTTT.

This chain uses TRBV7-2 with TRBJ1-4; weak D call: TRBD1 (6 bases). CDR3 length equals 15 residues. With 1 base removed from V and 8 bases from J, the gap between germline ends came to 14 bases. CDR1 and CDR2 (germline): SGHTA, FQGNSA. The CDR3 region is CASSLGAGEGEKLFF. CDR3 DNA sequence: TGTGCCAGCAGCTTAGGTGCAGGGGAGGGAGAAAAACTGTTTTTT.

The gene calls are TRBV25-1 and TRBJ2-7; weak D call: TRBD2 (5 bases). This CDR3 contains 16 residues. Germline V CDR1 and CDR2: MGHDK, SYGVNS. Trimming removed 5 bases at V and 6 bases at J, with 23 bases between. The CDR3 region has the DNA TGTGCCAGCAGTTCACATGGACTGACACTACGTGGCGAGCAGTACTTC. It codes for CASSSHGLTLRGEQYF.

This clonotype was picked up many times. The genes are TRBV2 and TRBJ2-7, with a tentative D call TRBD2 (7 bases). The length of the CDR3 is 13 residues. Germline CDR1 and CDR2: SNHLY and FYNNEI. V was cut by 5 bases and J by 6 bases, with 14 bases left in between. The CDR3 sequence: CASSRGALGEQYF. The CDR3 DNA sequence: TGTGCCAGCAGTCGGGGGGCGCTCGGCGAGCAGTACTTC.

The chain uses TRBV20-1 and TRBJ1-6, with D perhaps matching TRBD1 (5 bases). The CDR3 extends over 15 amino acids. The germline V gene encodes CDR1 DFQATT and CDR2 SNEGSKA (reference sequence). Trimming took 5 bases from V and 8 from J, leaving 19 bases between them. This CDR3 reads CSALGAGRADSPLHF. The CDR3 region has the DNA TGCAGTGCTCTAGGGGCGGGCAGGGCGGATTCACCCCTCCACTTT.

The chain combines TRBV20-1 with TRBJ1-1; tentative D call: TRBD1 (6 bases). Trimming stripped 5 bases from V and 4 bases from J, with 20 bases between. The length of the CDR3 is 15 residues. Germline CDR1 DFQATT, CDR2 SNEGSKA (reference sequence). The CDR3 bases are TGCAGTGCTGGGGGACCTACAGGGTTGAGCACTGAAGCTTTCTTT. Amino acid sequence: CSAGGPTGLSTEAFF.

CDR3 residues: CASSAGTVLGETQYF. CDR3 coding DNA: TGCGCCAGCAGCGCCGGGACAGTACTGGGAGAGACCCAGTACTTC. This chain joins TRBV5-1 and TRBJ2-7; the match to TRBD1 covers 7 bases. The DNA end is more similar to TRBJ2-5, so the J call may be wrong. The germline CDR1 and CDR2 sequences are SGHRS and YFSETQ. The CDR3 totals 15 residues.

The chain recombines TRBV28 with TRBJ2-7; 7 nucleotides line up with TRBD1. CDR3 length: 16 amino acids. Per the germline V gene, CDR1 is MDHEN and CDR2 is SYDVKM. J was trimmed by 5 bases and V by 3 bases; bases with no gene match: 13. CDR3 amino acids: CASSFRTGILRDEQYF. In DNA, the CDR3 is TGTGCCAGCAGTTTTAGGACAGGAATACTCCGGGACGAGCAGTACTTC.

The chain couples TRBV7-2 to TRBJ2-6; 10 bases are shared with TRBD1. The V segment lost 7 bases and the J segment 4 bases; nucleotides outside the gene matches: 16. In germline, CDR1 is SGHTA, CDR2 FQGNSA. The CDR3 loop spans 19 amino acids. The CDR3 region has the DNA TGTGCCAGCATTCTCCCGATTGGACAGGGGGTCCGGGGGGCCAACGTCCTGACTTTC. Protein product: CASILPIGQGVRGANVLTF.

V and J are TRBV12-3 or TRBV12-4 and TRBJ2-1; D may be TRBD1 (6 bases). Trimming removed 1 base at V and 2 bases at J, with 15 bases between. The CDR3 runs 17 residues. The DNA for the CDR3 is TGTGCCAGCAGTTTAGGAGGCCTTGGGGGCGCCTACAATGAGCAGTTCTTC. This encodes CASSLGGLGGAYNEQFF.

The chain has TRBV29-1 and TRBJ2-1; D possibly uses TRBD1 or TRBD2 (5 bases each). The germline CDR1 and CDR2 sequences are SQVTM and ANQGSEA. Trimming took 8 bases from V and 12 from J, leaving 8 bases between them. CDR3 length equals 8 residues. CDR3 DNA sequence: TGCAGCCCTGGGGGGCAGTTCTTC. This encodes CSPGGQFF.

This chain uses TRBV4-3 with TRBJ1-5; the D gene is possibly TRBD1 (5 bases). Germline-derived CDR1 and CDR2 are LGHNA and YSLEER. The CDR3 spans 16 residues. V dropped 0 bases and J dropped 1 base, with 10 bases sitting between them. The CDR3 reads CASSQDGGGSNQPQHF. The CDR3 DNA sequence: TGCGCCAGCAGCCAAGATGGGGGGGGAAGCAATCAGCCCCAGCATTTT.

This chain joins TRBV5-1 and TRBJ2-1; TRBD2 matches at 11 bases. The CDR3 runs 16 residues. The ends lost 5 bases at V and 11 bases at J; junction bases unmatched: 15. The germline gives CDR1 SGHRS, CDR2 YFSETQ. The CDR3 sequence: CASRDGTSGDLRKQFF. DNA for the CDR3: TGCGCCAGCAGGGATGGGACTAGCGGAGACCTACGCAAGCAGTTCTTC.

The gene calls are TRBV6-2 or TRBV6-3 and TRBJ2-3; 10 bases agree with TRBD1. The J segment lost 7 bases and the V segment lost 4 bases, leaving 8 bases of the junction unmatched. Germline-derived CDR1 and CDR2 are MNHEY and SVGEGT. CDR3 length: 15 residues. The CDR3 nucleotides read TGTGCCAGCAGTTCGGGACAGGGGAGCTTGAATACGCAGTATTTT. It encodes CASSSGQGSLNTQYF.

The CDR3 reads CASSQSRGQPQHF. The CDR3 DNA sequence: TGTGCCAGCAGCCAGAGCAGGGGCCAGCCCCAGCATTTT. J is TRBJ1-5 and V is TRBV14, with D possibly being TRBD1 (6 bases). This CDR3 is built from 13 residues. Germline V gene lookup returns CDR1 SGHDN and CDR2 FVKESK. V lost 3 bases and J lost 7, with 10 bases in between.

V gene TRBV4-2 combines with J gene TRBJ2-5, with TRBD2 matching 9 bases. V trimming: 4 bases; J trimming: 5 bases; junction bases outside the gene matches: 14. Germline CDR1 LGHNA, CDR2 YNFKEQ. The CDR3 runs 17 residues. CDR3 in DNA: TGTGCCAGCAGCCCACCGAGGCTAGCGGGGTTGTTGGAGACCCAGTACTTC. It encodes CASSPPRLAGLLETQYF.

The V gene is TRBV15, the J gene TRBJ2-1; possible D gene TRBD2, 5 bases. Trimming removed 4 bases from V and 6 bases from J, with 16 bases in between. Per the germline V gene, CDR1 is LNHNV and CDR2 is YYDKDF (reference sequence). There are 15 residues in the CDR3. The DNA for the CDR3 is TGTGCCACCAGCACCTATACGAGCGGCTTCAATGAGCAGTTCTTC. This translates into CATSTYTSGFNEQFF. The full variable domain, completed using reference TRBV15 and TRBJ2-1, is DAMVIQNPRYQVTQFGKPVTLSCSQTLNHNVMYWYQQKSSQAPKLLFHYYDKDFNNEADTPDNFQSRRPNTSFCFLDIRSPGLGDTAMYLCATSTYTSGFNEQFFGPGTRLTVL.

This chain links TRBV9 with TRBJ2-4, with 8 nucleotides matching TRBD2. The J call may be mistaken, given a closer DNA end match to TRBJ2-5. Germline-derived CDR1 and CDR2 are SGDLS and YYNGEE. The CDR3 contains 13 residues. Here the CDR3 reads CASSGTSRQTQYF. The CDR3 DNA reads TGTGCCAGCAGCGGGACTAGCAGGCAGACCCAGTACTTC.

The chain recombines TRBV5-4 with TRBJ1-2, with D unclear. V was cut by 4 bases and J by 4 bases, with 14 bases left in between. CDR1 and CDR2 (germline): SGHNT, YYREEE (reference sequence). The CDR3 has 14 residues. The CDR3 DNA reads as TGTGCCAGCAGCCGCATGCAGGATATCTATGGCTACACCTTC. This codes for CASSRMQDIYGYTF.

The rearrangement joins TRBV6-6 to TRBJ2-1; TRBD1 aligns across 9 bases. With 6 bases clipped from V and 9 bases from J, the junction kept 6 bases outside the gene matches. CDR1 MNHNY and CDR2 SVGAGI come from the germline V gene (reference sequence). The CDR3 length is 13 residues. The CDR3 protein is CASRRQGQGEQFF. The DNA for the CDR3 is TGTGCCAGCAGACGACAGGGACAGGGTGAGCAGTTCTTC.

The CDR3 DNA follows: TGCAGTGCTAGTGTGTTTGACAGGCCCAGGGACGAGCAGTACTTC. This translates into CSASVFDRPRDEQYF. The chain combines TRBV20-1 with TRBJ2-7, with D perhaps TRBD1 (6 bases). V was trimmed by 3 bases and J by 5 bases, leaving 20 bases between them. This CDR3 region has 15 residues. CDR1 DFQATT and CDR2 SNEGSKA come from the germline V gene (reference sequence).

There are a few counts of this clonotype. The chain joins TRBV12-3 or TRBV12-4 to TRBJ2-3; 8 bases are a match to TRBD2. The V and J ends lost 7 bases and 6 bases, in that order; junction bases with no gene match: 6. The CDR3 is made up of 13 amino acids. The DNA for the CDR3 is TGTGCCAGCATCCGCGGGGGGTTCGATACGCAGTATTTT. Its protein product is CASIRGGFDTQYF.